These T cell receptor beta chains were read from a single sample in a study of beta chain features in type 1 diabetes. Using immunoSEQ multiplex PCR, the repertoire was profiled, and TCRdb retains in-frame clones only, with some absent. This table holds over 600,000 clones, over 10% found once. The specimen sequenced was naive CD4+ T cells from blood. These receptor sequences come from a man aged 25 to 45 with type 1 diabetes. CDR3s include the opening cysteine and the closing phenylalanine or tryptophan. A D gene is named only where the DNA matches it firmly. A row's size may be missing; if present it is once, few, many or a size class.

abundance	d_gene	v_gene	j_gene	CDR3aa	CDR3nt
few	TRBD1	TRBV5-4	TRBJ2-6	CASSKGTALSGANVLTF	TGTGCCAGCAGCAAGGGGACAGCCCTGTCTGGGGCCAACGTCCTGACTTTC
few	NA	TRBV7-2	TRBJ2-5	CASSLAGTSQETQYF	TGTGCCAGCAGCTTAGCTGGGACGAGCCAAGAGACCCAGTACTTC
few	NA	TRBV29-1	TRBJ2-5	CSVRVGRVSQETQYF	TGCAGCGTTAGGGTAGGCAGGGTTAGCCAAGAGACCCAGTACTTC
NA	TRBD1	TRBV9	TRBJ1-2	CASSPGQGYGYTF	TGTGCCAGCAGCCCTGGACAGGGATATGGCTACACCTTC
few	TRBD1	TRBV28	TRBJ1-3	CASSSGTGTHTIYF	TGTGCCAGCAGTTCCGGGACAGGGACCCACACCATATATTTT
NA	TRBD1	TRBV6-1	TRBJ2-1	CASSEPGTGRANEQFF	TGTGCCAGCAGTGAACCTGGGACAGGTCGTGCCAATGAGCAGTTCTTC
NA	NA	TRBV4-3	TRBJ1-5	CASSQDRSNQPQHF	TGCGCCAGCAGCCAAGACAGAAGCAATCAGCCCCAGCATTTT
few	NA	TRBV19	TRBJ1-5	CASSIQGGARPQHF	TGTGCCAGTAGTATACAAGGGGGGGCTCGGCCCCAGCATTTT
few	NA	TRBV5-1	TRBJ2-7	CASRDGFSYEQYF	TGCGCCAGCAGGGATGGATTCTCCTACGAGCAGTACTTC
few	TRBD1	TRBV19	TRBJ2-1	CASRDRGRSSYNEQFF	TGTGCCTCCCGGGACAGGGGGCGTTCCTCCTACAATGAGCAGTTCTTC
few	NA	TRBV7-2	TRBJ2-3	CASSLAAHPTDTQYF	TGTGCCAGCAGCTTAGCGGCCCACCCCACAGATACGCAGTATTTT
few	NA	TRBV10-3	TRBJ2-1	CAISESRADNEQFF	TGTGCCATCAGTGAGTCGAGAGCGGACAATGAGCAGTTCTTC
NA	NA	TRBV7-2	TRBJ2-5	CASSRSGQETQYF	TGTGCCAGCAGCAGAAGCGGCCAAGAGACCCAGTACTTC
NA	TRBD1	TRBV6-5	TRBJ2-1	CASSPDRLNNEQFF	TGTGCCAGCAGTCCGGACAGGCTCAACAATGAGCAGTTCTTC
few	NA	TRBV7-9	TRBJ2-3	CASSHTDTQYF	TGTGCCAGCAGTCACACAGATACGCAGTATTTT
few	TRBD1	TRBV25-1	TRBJ2-5	CASSERGTGSSRTQYF	TGTGCCAGCAGTGAAAGGGGGACAGGGTCGAGCCGGACCCAGTACTTC
NA	TRBD1	TRBV27	TRBJ2-7	CASSPRDRLSYEQYF	TGTGCCAGCAGTCCCCGGGACAGACTTTCCTACGAGCAGTACTTC
NA	NA	TRBV9	TRBJ2-1	CASSFTPEGEQFF	TGTGCCAGCAGCTTCACCCCGGAGGGGGAGCAGTTCTTC
NA	NA	TRBV7-2	TRBJ2-7	CASSLAGETYEQYF	TGTGCCAGCAGCTTAGCCGGGGAAACCTACGAGCAGTACTTC
NA	NA	TRBV10-3	TRBJ2-7	CATFDPRYRSYEQYF	TGTGCCACCTTCGACCCACGGTACCGCTCCTACGAGCAGTACTTC
NA	NA	TRBV6-1	TRBJ1-4	CASSEVEKLFF	TGTGCCAGCAGTGAAGTTGAAAAACTGTTTTTT
few	TRBD1	TRBV28	TRBJ2-1	CASSFGDRQRFF	TGTGCCAGCAGTTTCGGGGACAGGCAGCGGTTCTTC
few	NA	TRBV9	TRBJ2-2	CASTLSGNTGELFF	TGTGCCAGCACCCTTTCGGGGAACACCGGGGAGCTGTTTTTT
few	NA	TRBV9	TRBJ2-3	CASSVGYGSSTDTQYF	TGTGCCAGCAGCGTAGGTTACGGTTCTAGCACAGATACGCAGTATTTT
NA	NA	TRBV5-1	TRBJ2-7	CASSLYPDSYEQYF	TGCGCCAGCAGCTTGTACCCGGACTCCTACGAGCAGTACTTC
NA	NA	TRBV29-1	TRBJ2-7	CSVEAPSFEQYF	TGCAGCGTTGAAGCTCCCAGCTTCGAGCAGTACTTC
NA	NA	TRBV5-6	TRBJ1-2	CASLPSTAGWYGYTF	TGTGCCAGCTTACCCTCGACAGCGGGATGGTATGGCTACACCTTC
NA	TRBD1	TRBV6-1	TRBJ2-7	CASDRDRAYEQYF	TGTGCCAGCGACCGGGACAGAGCCTACGAGCAGTACTTC
NA	TRBD1	TRBV30	TRBJ2-5	CAWRNRDRAFAETQYF	TGTGCCTGGAGGAACCGGGACAGGGCTTTTGCGGAGACCCAGTACTTC
few	NA	TRBV7-8	TRBJ2-7	CASSLVRDTYEQYF	TGTGCCAGCAGCTTAGTCAGAGACACCTACGAGCAGTACTTC
few	TRBD1	TRBV6-1	TRBJ2-3	CASSGTGGIDTQYF	TGTGCCAGCAGCGGGACAGGGGGCATTGATACGCAGTATTTT
few	NA	TRBV30	TRBJ2-5	CAWSVLGAQTQYF	TGTGCCTGGAGTGTGCTGGGAGCCCAGACCCAGTACTTC
NA	NA	TRBV7-2	TRBJ2-5	CASSAQPMAHETQYF	TGTGCCAGCAGCGCCCAACCTATGGCGCACGAGACCCAGTACTTC
few	NA	TRBV7-2	TRBJ2-1	CASSLDSGSYNEQFF	TGTGCCAGCAGCTTAGATTCGGGCTCCTACAATGAGCAGTTCTTC
NA	NA	TRBV30	TRBJ1-2	CAWSHGTSGYTF	TGTGCCTGGAGTCACGGGACCTCCGGCTACACCTTC
few	TRBD1	TRBV2	TRBJ1-5	CASSEGQRRFQPQHF	TGTGCCAGCAGTGAGGGACAGCGGAGATTTCAGCCCCAGCATTTT
few	NA	TRBV4-2	TRBJ1-6	CASSPGIGSPLHF	TGTGCCAGCAGCCCGGGGATAGGATCACCCCTCCACTTT
NA	NA	TRBV7-2	TRBJ2-1	CASSLPGVLGNEQFF	TGTGCCAGCAGCTTACCAGGGGTACTCGGCAATGAGCAGTTCTTC
NA	NA	TRBV2	TRBJ2-2	CASSEGGLNTGELFF	TGTGCCAGCAGTGAAGGAGGACTGAACACCGGGGAGCTGTTTTTT
NA	TRBD2	TRBV7-9	TRBJ2-5	CASSLIETSGGLFIETQYF	TGTGCCAGCAGCTTAATCGAGACTAGCGGGGGGCTCTTCATTGAGACCCAGTACTTC
NA	NA	TRBV7-9	TRBJ1-1	CASSLKVNTEAFF	TGTGCCAGCAGCTTAAAAGTGAACACTGAAGCTTTCTTT
NA	NA	TRBV4-3	TRBJ1-1	CASSQELIGARWGYTEAFF	TGCGCCAGCAGCCAGGAACTCATCGGGGCTCGGTGGGGATATACTGAAGCTTTCTTT
few	NA	TRBV9	TRBJ2-1	CASSVEERANEQFF	TGTGCCAGCAGCGTAGAGGAAAGGGCTAATGAGCAGTTCTTC
NA	NA	TRBV7-8	TRBJ1-2	CASSPERTLGGYTF	TGTGCCAGCAGCCCAGAACGGACCCTGGGTGGCTACACCTTC